The rows below give T cell receptor beta chains drawn from one sample of a study of cytomegalovirus exposure and HLA in healthy donors. Sequencing was performed with immunoSEQ multiplex PCR; in TCRdb, only in-frame clones are kept and a portion is missing. The sample consists of some 70,000 clones, about four fifths of them appearing once. Sequencing used PBMCs. Receptors originate from a woman aged 50 to 60 in good health and CMV-seronegative. Each CDR3 is given with its conserved first and last residue. Each record gives: J gene, clone size, CDR3 length, D gene, V gene, CDR3 protein, CDR3 DNA. A D gene is named only where the DNA matches it firmly. A row's size may be missing; if present it is once, few, many or a size class.

TRBJ1-6 | few | 17 | NA | TRBV19 | CASSIDREGRYNSPLHF | TGTGCCAGTAGTATAGATAGAGAGGGTAGATATAATTCACCCCTCCACTTT
TRBJ1-5 | NA | 16 | NA | TRBV19 | CASSIVYREKDQPQHF | TGTGCCAGTAGTATAGTATACAGGGAGAAGGATCAGCCCCAGCATTTT
TRBJ2-3 | NA | 16 | TRBD2 | TRBV18 | CASSLRTSGSSDTQYF | TGTGCCAGCTCACTCAGGACTAGCGGGAGTTCGGATACGCAGTATTTT
TRBJ1-1 | NA | 16 | NA | TRBV21-1 | CASSGSRRGPRTEAFF | TGTGCCAGCAGCGGGTCCCGGCGGGGGCCGAGGACTGAAGCTTTCTTT
TRBJ1-1 | NA | 14 | NA | TRBV19 | CASRGGGMNTEAFF | TGTGCCAGTAGAGGGGGAGGGATGAACACTGAAGCTTTCTTT
TRBJ2-2 | NA | 14 | NA | TRBV2 | CASSESRNTGELFF | TGTGCCAGCAGTGAGTCCAGGAACACCGGGGAGCTGTTTTTT
TRBJ1-2 | NA | 14 | TRBD1 | TRBV14 | CASSQDPKAGGLLF | TGTGCCAGCAGCCAAGATCCCAAAGCAGGGGGCTTACTCTTC
TRBJ1-1 | NA | 12 | NA | TRBV28 | CASSLEDTEAFF | TGTGCCAGCAGTTTGGAGGACACTGAAGCTTTCTTT
TRBJ2-2 | NA | 12 | NA | TRBV30 | CAFQENTGELFF | TGTGCCTTTCAGGAGAACACCGGGGAGCTGTTTTTT
TRBJ2-7 | NA | 13 | TRBD1 | TRBV29-1 | CSVSDRGEGIRFF | TGCAGCGTTTCGGACAGGGGGGAGGGTATTCGTTTCTTC
TRBJ1-1 | NA | 11 | NA | TRBV2 | CASTVNTEAFF | TGTGCCAGCACGGTGAACACTGAAGCTTTCTTT
TRBJ2-1 | few | 15 | TRBD2 | TRBV4-1 | CASSAGGSSYNEQFF | TGCGCCAGCAGTGCGGGGGGGAGCTCCTACAATGAGCAGTTCTTC
TRBJ2-1 | few | 16 | TRBD2 | TRBV6-5 | CASSYLGGSGNNEQFF | TGTGCCAGCAGTTACTTGGGCGGGAGTGGGAACAATGAGCAGTTCTTC
TRBJ1-5 | NA | 13 | NA | TRBV2 | CASMKGEAWPQHF | TGTGCCAGCATGAAAGGGGAGGCTTGGCCCCAGCATTTT
TRBJ2-3 | NA | 14 | NA | TRBV4-2 | CASSQRTATDTQYF | TGTGCCAGCAGCCAACGGACAGCCACAGATACGCAGTATTTT
TRBJ2-1 | NA | 16 | NA | TRBV7-9 | CASSSDSSYRDNEQFF | TGTGCCAGCAGCTCGGACTCCTCATATCGAGACAATGAGCAGTTCTTC
TRBJ2-1 | NA | 14 | NA | TRBV6-1 | CASSEGNRENEQFF | TGTGCCAGCAGTGAAGGTAACAGGGAAAATGAGCAGTTCTTC
TRBJ1-6 | NA | 16 | TRBD1 | TRBV27 | CASSLSRQGNNSPLHF | TGTGCCAGCAGTTTATCGCGACAGGGTAATAATTCACCCCTCCACTTT
TRBJ2-7 | NA | 14 | TRBD2 | TRBV19 | CASSIAGARGEQYF | TGTGCCAGTAGTATTGCGGGAGCCCGCGGGGAGCAGTACTTC
TRBJ2-7 | NA | 12 | NA | TRBV28 | CASSFLRYEQYF | TGTGCCAGCAGTTTCTTGAGATACGAGCAGTACTTC
TRBJ1-1 | NA | 15 | NA | TRBV4-2 | CASSHSAGEDTEAFF | TGTGCCAGCAGCCACTCGGCGGGTGAAGACACTGAAGCTTTCTTT
TRBJ1-3 | NA | 15 | TRBD1 | TRBV10-3 | CAISLTGGNGNTIYF | TGTGCCATCAGCCTGACAGGGGGCAATGGAAACACCATATATTTT
TRBJ2-4 | NA | 15 | TRBD1 | TRBV5-1 | CASSLGGQGTNIQYF | TGCGCCAGCAGCTTGGGTGGACAGGGAACAAACATTCAGTACTTC
TRBJ2-4 | NA | 15 | NA | TRBV18 | CASSPPAQIKNIQYF | TGTGCCAGCTCACCACCGGCACAGATCAAAAACATTCAGTACTTC
TRBJ2-1 | medium-sized | 15 | TRBD1 | TRBV6-1 | CASSEETGAPSEQFF | TGTGCCAGCAGTGAGGAGACAGGGGCGCCAAGCGAGCAGTTCTTC
TRBJ1-3 | once | 17 | NA | TRBV5-1 | CASSLANAGYSGNTIYF | TGCGCCAGCAGCTTGGCCAATGCAGGTTACTCTGGAAACACCATATATTTT
TRBJ1-5 | NA | 16 | NA | TRBV4-1 | CASSAFVDSPNQPQHF | TGCGCCAGCAGCGCATTTGTCGACAGTCCTAATCAGCCCCAGCATTTT
TRBJ1-2 | NA | 12 | TRBD1 | TRBV5-1 | CASRNRGGGYTF | TGCGCCAGCAGGAACAGGGGAGGAGGCTACACCTTC
TRBJ2-6 | NA | 13 | NA | TRBV25-1 | CASSQSGANVLTF | TGTGCCAGCAGTCAGTCTGGGGCCAACGTCCTGACTTTC
TRBJ1-3 | NA | 15 | NA | TRBV5-6 | CASSLGSSSGNTIYF | TGTGCCAGCAGCTTGGGTTCGAGCTCTGGAAACACCATATATTTT
TRBJ2-2 | NA | 18 | NA | TRBV14 | CASSQDWGALGESGELFF | TGTGCCAGCAGCCAAGACTGGGGAGCTCTCGGGGAATCCGGGGAGCTGTTTTTT
TRBJ2-5 | few | 16 | TRBD2 | TRBV6-5 | CASSSGLAGGQETQYF | TGTGCCAGCAGTTCCGGACTAGCGGGAGGGCAAGAGACCCAGTACTTC